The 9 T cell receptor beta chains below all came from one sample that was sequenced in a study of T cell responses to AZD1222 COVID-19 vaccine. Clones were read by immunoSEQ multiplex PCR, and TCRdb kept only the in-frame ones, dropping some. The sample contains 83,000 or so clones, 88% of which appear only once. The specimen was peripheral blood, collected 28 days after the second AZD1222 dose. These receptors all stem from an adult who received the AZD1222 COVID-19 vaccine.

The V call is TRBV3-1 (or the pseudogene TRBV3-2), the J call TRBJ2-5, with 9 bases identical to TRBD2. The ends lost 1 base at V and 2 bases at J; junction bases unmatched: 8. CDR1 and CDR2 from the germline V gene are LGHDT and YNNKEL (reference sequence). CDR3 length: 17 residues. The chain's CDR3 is CASSQVYGTSRQETQYF. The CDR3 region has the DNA TGTGCCAGCAGCCAAGTTTACGGGACTAGCCGTCAAGAGACCCAGTACTTC.

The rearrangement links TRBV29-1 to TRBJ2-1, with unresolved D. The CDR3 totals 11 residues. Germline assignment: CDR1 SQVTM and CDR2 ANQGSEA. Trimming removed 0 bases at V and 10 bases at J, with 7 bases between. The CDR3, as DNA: TGCAGCGTTGAAGAAATCTACGAGCAGTTCTTC. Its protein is CSVEEIYEQFF.

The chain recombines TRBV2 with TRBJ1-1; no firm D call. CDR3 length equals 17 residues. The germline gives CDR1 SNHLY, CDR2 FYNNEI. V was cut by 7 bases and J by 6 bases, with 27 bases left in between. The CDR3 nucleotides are TGTGCCAGCATAGGACTAGCGCCATCTACCGCCCCTCCTGAAGCTTTCTTT. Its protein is CASIGLAPSTAPPEAFF.

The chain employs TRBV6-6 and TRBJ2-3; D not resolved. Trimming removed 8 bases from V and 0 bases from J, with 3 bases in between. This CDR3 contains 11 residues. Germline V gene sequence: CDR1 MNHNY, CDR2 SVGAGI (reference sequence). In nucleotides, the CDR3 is TGTGCCAGCCTCAGCACAGATACGCAGTATTTT. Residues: CASLSTDTQYF.

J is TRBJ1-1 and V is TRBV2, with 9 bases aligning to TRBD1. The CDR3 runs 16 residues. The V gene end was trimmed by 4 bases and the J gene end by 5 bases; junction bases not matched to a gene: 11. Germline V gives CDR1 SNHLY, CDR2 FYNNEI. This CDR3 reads CASSAVNTGGRTEAFF. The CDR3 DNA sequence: TGTGCCAGCAGTGCAGTGAACACAGGGGGCCGAACTGAAGCTTTCTTT.

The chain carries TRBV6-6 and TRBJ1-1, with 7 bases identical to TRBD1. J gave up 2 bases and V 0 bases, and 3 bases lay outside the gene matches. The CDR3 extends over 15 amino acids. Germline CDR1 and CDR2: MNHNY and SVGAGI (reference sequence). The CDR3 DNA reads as TGTGCCAGCAGTTACTCGACAGGGACTAACACTGAAGCTTTCTTT. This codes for CASSYSTGTNTEAFF.

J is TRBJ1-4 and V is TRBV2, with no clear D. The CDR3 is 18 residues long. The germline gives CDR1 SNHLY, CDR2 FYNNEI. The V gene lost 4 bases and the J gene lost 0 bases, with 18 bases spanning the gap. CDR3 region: CASSGFLAHHSTNEKLFF. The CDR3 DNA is TGTGCCAGCAGTGGATTTTTGGCTCACCACTCAACTAATGAAAAACTGTTTTTT.

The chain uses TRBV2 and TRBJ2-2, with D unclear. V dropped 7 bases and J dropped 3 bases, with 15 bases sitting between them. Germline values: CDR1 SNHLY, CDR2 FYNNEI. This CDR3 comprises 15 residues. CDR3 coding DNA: TGTGCCAGCATGCCTTTGGGCATATACACCGGGGAGCTGTTTTTT. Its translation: CASMPLGIYTGELFF.

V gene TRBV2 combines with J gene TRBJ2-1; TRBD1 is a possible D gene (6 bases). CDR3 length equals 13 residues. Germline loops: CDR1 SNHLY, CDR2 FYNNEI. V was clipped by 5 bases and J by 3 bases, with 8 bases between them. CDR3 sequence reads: CASSRQDYNEQFF. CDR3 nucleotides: TGTGCCAGCAGTCGACAGGACTACAATGAGCAGTTCTTC.